This T cell receptor (beta chain) comes out of a study of blood T cell repertoires in COVID-19. Across the study: Samples representing acute and convalescent COVID-19 were sourced from the United States, Italy and Spain. Sources were T cells, B-cell-depleted T cells, or PBMCs; the material itself was cDNA or gDNA.

This CDR3 region has 13 residues. V trimming: 6 bases; J trimming: 3 bases; junction bases outside the gene matches: 3. Per the germline V gene, CDR1 is KGHSH and CDR2 is LQKENI. Original processing methods: Reference gene primer amplification gave estimated nucleated cell counts. Clones were read by immunoSEQ multiplex PCR, and TCRdb kept only the in-frame ones, dropping some. V and J calls and clone size are given by that table; D and trimming were obtained from the DNA. This sample has around 130,000 clones; roughly 81% occur once, and the top ten carry around 13%. The chain recombines TRBV18 with TRBJ2-7; TRBD1 matches 9 bases. This sequence originates from a human donor in a cohort sampled during active COVID-19. Source material: peripheral blood. In nucleotides, the CDR3 is TGTGCCAGCTCGTCGGGACAGGGCTACGAGCAGTACTTC. Amino acids: CASSSGQGYEQYF. The variable domain in full, with the rest retrieved from reference TRBV18 and TRBJ2-7, is NAGVMQNPRHLVRRRGQEARLRCSPMKGHSHVYWYRQLPEEGLKFMVYLQKENIIDESGMPKERFSAEFPKEGPSILRIQQVVRGDSAAYFCASSSGQGYEQYFGPGTRLTVT.